The 5 T cell receptor beta chains in this list originate from one sample, sequenced in a study of human versus mouse CDR3 diversity and MHC coevolution listed by TCRdb under 2017. Library preparation employed the immunoSEQ multiplex PCR assay. Entries here come from immuneACCESS through TCRdb and include only in-frame sequences with V and J called. Some clones fail to appear in such tables; in the studies checked, an unresolved V gene covers under half of the shortfall, and the cause of the remainder is unknown. The sample table holds 45,000 to 75,000 clones, of which 90% to 95% were seen once. Approximately 17% of the sample rests with the top ten. Input material: naive CD4+ T cells from blood. This specimen's cell subset or site label, per the study, means: CD45RO-negative CD62L-positive naive CD4 T cells. The source of these receptors is a person between 55 and 69 years old in good health.

CDR3 sequence (DNA): TGTGCCAGCAGCTTGGGGGCGGCTAGCGGGAGGCAGACCCAGTACTTC. The encoded protein is CASSLGAASGRQTQYF. The J gene is TRBJ2-5, the V gene TRBV11-2, with 11 bases that match TRBD2. CDR1 is SGHAT and CDR2 is FQNNGV in the germline V gene. The CDR3 sequence is 16 residues long. J gave up 6 bases and V 3 bases, and 9 bases lay outside the gene matches.

In nucleotides, the CDR3 is TGTGCCAGCAGCGCAGGACTAGCGGGAGATGGCGGGATAAATGAGCAGTTCTTC. Translating gives CASSAGLAGDGGINEQFF. J is TRBJ2-1 and V is TRBV5-4; 13 nucleotides agree with TRBD2. Germline lookup yields CDR1 SGHNT and CDR2 YYREEE (reference sequence). The CDR3 has 18 amino acids. V was pared by 4 bases and J by 7 bases, with 14 bases of the junction left unmatched. Filled out from reference TRBV5-4 and TRBJ2-1, the complete variable domain reads ETGVTQSPTHLIKTRGQQVTLRCSSQSGHNTVSWYQQALGQGPQFIFQYYREEENGRGNFPPRFSGLQFPNYSSELNVNALELDDSALYLCASSAGLAGDGGINEQFFGPGTRLTVL.

The V and J genes are TRBV4-2 and TRBJ2-7; 8 positions match TRBD1. The junction had 5 bases not matched to a gene; V was cut back by 1 base and J by 6 bases. The CDR3 length is 14 residues. In germline, CDR1 is LGHNA, CDR2 YNFKEQ. CDR3 region: CASSQGYGTGEQYF. DNA of the CDR3: TGTGCCAGCAGCCAAGGATACGGGACAGGCGAGCAGTACTTC.

This sequence joins TRBV19 and TRBJ1-5, with D unresolved. This CDR3 has 14 amino acids. Germline loops: CDR1 LNHDA, CDR2 SQIVND (reference sequence). V was cut by 3 bases and J by 0 bases, with 6 bases left in between. For the CDR3, the DNA is TGTGCCAGTAGTATTTCCTATAGCAATCAGCCCCAGCATTTT. This translates into CASSISYSNQPQHF.

V gene TRBV30 combines with J gene TRBJ2-2; 11 bases are shared with TRBD1. Germline assignment: CDR1 GTSNPN and CDR2 SVGIG (reference sequence). The CDR3 extends over 14 amino acids. Trimming took 3 bases from V and 7 from J; bases not matched to a gene: 4. The CDR3 spells CAWSTGQGGGELFF. CDR3 nucleotide sequence: TGTGCCTGGAGCACGGGACAGGGGGGCGGGGAGCTGTTTTTT.